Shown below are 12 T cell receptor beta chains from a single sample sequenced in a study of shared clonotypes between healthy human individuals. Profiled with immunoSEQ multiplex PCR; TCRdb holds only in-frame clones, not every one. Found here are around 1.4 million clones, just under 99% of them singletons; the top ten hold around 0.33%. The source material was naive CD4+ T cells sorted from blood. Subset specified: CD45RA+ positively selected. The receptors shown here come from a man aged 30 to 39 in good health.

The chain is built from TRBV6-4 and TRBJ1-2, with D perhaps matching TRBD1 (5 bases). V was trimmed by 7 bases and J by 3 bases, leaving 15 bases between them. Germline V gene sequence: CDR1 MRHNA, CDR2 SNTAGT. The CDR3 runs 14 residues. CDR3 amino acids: CASTPTPGDYGYTF. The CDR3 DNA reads TGTGCCAGCACCCCTACCCCGGGGGACTATGGCTACACCTTC.

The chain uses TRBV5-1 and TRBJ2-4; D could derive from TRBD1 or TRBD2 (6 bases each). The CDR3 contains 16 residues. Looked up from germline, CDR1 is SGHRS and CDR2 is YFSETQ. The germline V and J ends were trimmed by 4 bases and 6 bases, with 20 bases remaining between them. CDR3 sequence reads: CASSGGRAEDLNIQYF. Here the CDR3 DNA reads TGCGCCAGCAGCGGGGGGCGGGCCGAGGATCTAAACATTCAGTACTTC.

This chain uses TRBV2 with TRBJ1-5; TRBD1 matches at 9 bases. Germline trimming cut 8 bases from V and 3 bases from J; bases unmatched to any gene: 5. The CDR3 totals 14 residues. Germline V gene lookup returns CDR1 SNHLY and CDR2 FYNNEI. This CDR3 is CASGRQGDNQPQHF. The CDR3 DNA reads TGTGCCAGCGGGCGACAGGGGGACAATCAGCCCCAGCATTTT.

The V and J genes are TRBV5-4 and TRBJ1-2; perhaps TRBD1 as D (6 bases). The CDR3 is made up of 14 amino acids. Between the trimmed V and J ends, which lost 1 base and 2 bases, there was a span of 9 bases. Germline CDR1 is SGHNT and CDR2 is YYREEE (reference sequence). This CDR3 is CASSLRTANYGYTF. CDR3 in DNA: TGTGCCAGCAGCTTGAGGACAGCGAACTATGGCTACACCTTC.

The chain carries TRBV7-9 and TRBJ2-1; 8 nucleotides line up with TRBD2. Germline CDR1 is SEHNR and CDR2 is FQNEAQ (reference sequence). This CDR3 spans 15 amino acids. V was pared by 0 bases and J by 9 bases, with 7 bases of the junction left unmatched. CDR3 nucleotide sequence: TGTGCCAGCAGCTTAGCGGGTCCAGCGGGAGCTGAGCAGTTCTTC. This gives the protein CASSLAGPAGAEQFF.

The CDR3 loop is CASSDGETQYF. The CDR3 region has the DNA TGTGCCAGCAGTGATGGCGAGACCCAGTACTTC. V usage is TRBV25-1 and J usage is TRBJ2-5; D not certain. Trimming took 3 bases from V and 5 from J, leaving 4 bases between them. The CDR3 contains 11 residues. Per germline, CDR1 MGHDK and CDR2 SYGVNS.

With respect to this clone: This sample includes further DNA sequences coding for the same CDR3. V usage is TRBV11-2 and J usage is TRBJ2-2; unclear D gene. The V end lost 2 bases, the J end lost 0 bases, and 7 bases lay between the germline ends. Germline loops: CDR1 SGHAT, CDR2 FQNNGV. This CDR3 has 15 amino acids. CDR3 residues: CASSLTGPNTGELFF. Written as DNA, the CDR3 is TGTGCCAGCAGCTTAACCGGGCCGAACACCGGGGAGCTGTTTTTT.

CDR3 DNA sequence: TGTGCCAGCAGCCCCGTGGGGGACACAAACACCGGGGAGCTGTTTTTT. It encodes CASSPVGDTNTGELFF. The rearrangement links TRBV7-2 to TRBJ2-2; D is possibly TRBD1 (6 bases). CDR1 is SGHTA, CDR2 FQGNSA, per germline. V gave up 5 bases and J gave up 2 bases, with 15 bases separating them. The CDR3 length is 16 residues.

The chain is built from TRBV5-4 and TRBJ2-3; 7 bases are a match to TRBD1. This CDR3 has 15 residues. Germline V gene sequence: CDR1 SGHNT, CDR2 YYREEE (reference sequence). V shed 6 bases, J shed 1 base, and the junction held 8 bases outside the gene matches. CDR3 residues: CASTSGQARTDTQYF. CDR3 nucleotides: TGTGCCAGCACTTCCGGACAGGCCCGCACAGATACGCAGTATTTT. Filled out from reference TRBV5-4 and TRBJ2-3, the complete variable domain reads ETGVTQSPTHLIKTRGQQVTLRCSSQSGHNTVSWYQQALGQGPQFIFQYYREEENGRGNFPPRFSGLQFPNYSSELNVNALELDDSALYLCASTSGQARTDTQYFGPGTRLTVL.

CDR3 protein: CASSVLGGASEKLFF. The CDR3, as DNA: TGTGCCAGCAGTGTTTTGGGGGGGGCGAGTGAAAAACTGTTTTTT. This sequence joins TRBV6-1 and TRBJ1-4; TRBD1 is a possible D gene (6 bases). CDR3 length equals 15 residues. Trimming took off 4 bases at V and 7 bases at J, with 16 bases between the two ends. Germline V gene data show CDR1 as MNHNS and CDR2 as SASEGT.

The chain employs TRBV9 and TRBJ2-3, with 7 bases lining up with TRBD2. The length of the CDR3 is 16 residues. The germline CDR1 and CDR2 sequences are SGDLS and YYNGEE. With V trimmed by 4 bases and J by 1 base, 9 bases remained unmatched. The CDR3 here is CASSPEGGVGTDTQYF. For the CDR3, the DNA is TGTGCCAGCAGCCCCGAGGGAGGGGTTGGCACAGATACGCAGTATTTT.

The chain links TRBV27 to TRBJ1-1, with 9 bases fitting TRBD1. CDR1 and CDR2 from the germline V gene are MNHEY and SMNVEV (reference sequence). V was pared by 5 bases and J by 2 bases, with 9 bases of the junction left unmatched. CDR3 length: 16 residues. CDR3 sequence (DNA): TGTGCCAGCAGTCACGGGACAGGGACGTTTAACACTGAAGCTTTCTTT. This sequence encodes CASSHGTGTFNTEAFF.